The 31 T cell receptor beta chains given below trace back to one sample, sequenced in a study of blood T cell repertoires in COVID-19. Repertoires were generated with immunoSEQ multiplex PCR, while TCRdb's copy carries only in-frame clones and drops some. This sample carries roughly 150,000 clones, approximately 84% of them seen once, and the ten largest clones take roughly a tenth. The sequenced sample was peripheral blood. All receptors come from a man between 65 and 85 years old with active or convalescent COVID-19.

J is TRBJ1-2 and V is TRBV6-2 or TRBV6-3; 8 positions match TRBD1. The ends lost 6 bases at V and 7 bases at J; junction bases unmatched: 7. CDR1 MNHEY and CDR2 SVGEGT come from the germline V gene. There are 13 residues in the CDR3. The CDR3 region is CASSPGGAAGYTF. CDR3 coding DNA: TGTGCCAGCAGCCCAGGGGGCGCGGCTGGCTACACCTTC.

V and J are TRBV28 and TRBJ1-1; the D is unclear. The CDR3 spans 16 residues. From germline, CDR1 is MDHEN and CDR2 SYDVKM. The V end lost 1 base, the J end lost 5 bases, and 17 bases lay between the germline ends. The CDR3 loop reads CASSLSGFRSRTEAFF. In DNA form, the CDR3 reads TGTGCCAGCAGTTTATCGGGATTCCGAAGTCGGACTGAAGCTTTCTTT.

V usage is TRBV2 and J usage is TRBJ1-1, with D perhaps TRBD1 (5 bases). This CDR3 has 13 residues. The V end was cut by 4 bases, the J end by 2 bases, with 8 bases between. Looked up from germline, CDR1 is SNHLY and CDR2 is FYNNEI. CDR3 sequence: CASSVGQNTEAFF. CDR3 sequence (DNA): TGTGCCAGCAGTGTTGGACAAAACACTGAAGCTTTCTTT.

This chain joins TRBV6-5 and TRBJ1-2, with D perhaps matching TRBD1 (5 bases). The CDR3 runs to 13 residues. The germline gives CDR1 MNHEY, CDR2 SVGAGI. Trimming removed 6 bases from V and 6 bases from J, with 14 bases in between. The DNA for the CDR3 is TGTGCCAGCAGGGGGCCCCTCACCAATGGCTACACCTTC. It translates to CASRGPLTNGYTF.

This clone has just one count. The chain carries TRBV28 and TRBJ1-4; no clear D gene. Per germline, CDR1 MDHEN and CDR2 SYDVKM. The CDR3 covers 15 residues. V gave up 2 bases and J gave up 1 base, with 8 bases separating them. This CDR3 reads CASSLTGGTNEKLFF. The CDR3 coding sequence is TGTGCCAGCAGTTTAACTGGTGGAACTAATGAAAAACTGTTTTTT.

The chain links TRBV9 to TRBJ1-2, with 9 positions matching TRBD1. The CDR3 covers 14 residues. Germline CDR1 SGDLS, CDR2 YYNGEE. V was clipped by 6 bases and J by 4 bases; unmatched bases: 7. The CDR3 protein is CASTRTGQGYGYTF. The CDR3 nucleotides read TGTGCCAGCACGAGGACGGGACAGGGCTATGGCTACACCTTC.

The chain recombines TRBV7-2 with TRBJ1-2; TRBD1 is a possible D gene (6 bases). Trimming removed 3 bases at V and 7 bases at J, with 18 bases between. CDR1 is SGHTA, CDR2 FQGNSA, per germline. The CDR3 contains 15 residues. CDR3 region: CASSFPNRVPGGYTF. CDR3 DNA: TGTGCCAGCAGCTTCCCTAACAGGGTCCCTGGTGGCTACACCTTC.

The rearrangement links TRBV19 to TRBJ1-1; D possibly corresponds to TRBD1 (6 bases). Germline V lookup: CDR1 LNHDA, CDR2 SQIVND (reference sequence). Trimming took 4 bases from V and 1 from J, leaving 10 bases between them. This CDR3 has 14 residues. The CDR3, as DNA: TGTGCCAGTAGTAGGGGACATCCGAACACTGAAGCTTTCTTT. Residues: CASSRGHPNTEAFF. Supplemented by reference TRBV19 and TRBJ1-1, the full variable domain reads DGGITQSPKYLFRKEGQNVTLSCEQNLNHDAMYWYRQDPGQGLRLIYYSQIVNDFQKGDIAEGYSVSREKKESFPLTVTSAQKNPTAFYLCASSRGHPNTEAFFGQGTRLTVV.

The sample holds one count of this clone. CDR3 DNA: TGTGCCAGCAGGGGAGGGGGTGGGGAGACCCAGTACTTC. Its protein is CASRGGGGETQYF. The chain has TRBV6-5 and TRBJ2-5, with a possible D match to TRBD2 (7 bases). The ends were cut back, 6 bases at V and 5 bases at J, with 13 bases in the middle. Germline V gene data show CDR1 as MNHEY and CDR2 as SVGAGI. CDR3 length: 13 amino acids.

This chain uses TRBV5-1 with TRBJ1-1, with no clear D. In germline, CDR1 is SGHRS, CDR2 YFSETQ. Trimming shortened V by 0 bases and J by 1 base, and 7 bases separated the two germline ends. CDR3 length equals 14 residues. The CDR3 is CASSLGSENTEAFF. Written as DNA, the CDR3 is TGCGCCAGCAGCTTGGGCAGCGAGAACACTGAAGCTTTCTTT.

The V call is TRBV18, the J call TRBJ2-5, with 7 nucleotides matching TRBD2. V dropped 6 bases and J dropped 5; count of bases not matched to a gene: 9. Germline-derived CDR1 and CDR2 are KGHSH and LQKENI. This CDR3 comprises 14 residues. The CDR3 DNA reads TGTGCCAGCTCGCGCTCCGGGAGGAAGGAGACCCAGTACTTC. Protein product: CASSRSGRKETQYF.

The V call is TRBV5-1, the J call TRBJ2-3; D uncertain. The germline V and J ends were trimmed by 0 bases and 0 bases, with 14 bases remaining between them. Germline assignment: CDR1 SGHRS and CDR2 YFSETQ. The CDR3 totals 17 residues. The CDR3 protein is CASSLEVAAASTDTQYF. The DNA for the CDR3 is TGCGCCAGCAGCTTGGAGGTCGCGGCTGCTAGCACAGATACGCAGTATTTT.

The rearrangement joins TRBV6-5 to TRBJ1-4; no reliable D call. Trimming left V 4 bases short and J 8 bases short, with 8 bases between. This CDR3 is 12 amino acids long. CDR1 is MNHEY and CDR2 is SVGAGI in the germline V gene. In DNA form, the CDR3 reads TGTGCCAGCAGTTCCCTCCGGGAAAAACTGTTTTTT. Protein sequence: CASSSLREKLFF.

The gene calls are TRBV2 and TRBJ2-7, with 7 bases fitting TRBD1. The V and J ends lost 10 bases and 0 bases, in that order; junction bases with no gene match: 12. This CDR3 has 15 residues. The germline V gene encodes CDR1 SNHLY and CDR2 FYNNEI. The chain's CDR3 is CAILSRDSFSYEQYF. In nucleotides, the CDR3 is TGTGCCATCCTCTCCCGGGACAGTTTCTCCTACGAGCAGTACTTC.

The rearrangement joins TRBV5-6 to TRBJ2-7, with 9 bases that match TRBD1. Trimming removed 4 bases from V and 6 bases from J; junction bases left unmatched: 5. The CDR3 is 13 residues long. Germline-derived CDR1 and CDR2 are SGHDT and YYEEEE. The DNA of the CDR3 is TGTGCCAGCAGCGCGGGACAGGGTGGCGAGCAGTACTTC. Its protein product is CASSAGQGGEQYF.

The CDR3 nucleotides read TGTGCCAGCAGCTTGTTGGGACAAAGCTCCTACAATGAGCAGTTCTTC. It codes for CASSLLGQSSYNEQFF. The V gene is TRBV7-9, the J gene TRBJ2-1; a possible D gene is TRBD1 (6 bases). Per germline, CDR1 SEHNR and CDR2 FQNEAQ (reference sequence). Deletions cut 3 bases from V and 0 bases from J, with 12 bases between. This CDR3 is built from 16 residues.

This clone was seen a handful of times. This rearrangement joins TRBV7-9 to TRBJ1-5, with 8 bases lining up with TRBD1. CDR1 is SEHNR and CDR2 is FQNEAQ in the germline V gene (reference sequence). Trimming at V came to 5 bases and at J to 6 bases, leaving 6 bases not matched to a gene. The CDR3 is 14 amino acids. In nucleotides, the CDR3 is TGTGCCAGCAGCCACGGACAGGGTACTCAGCCCCAGCATTTT. Encoded protein: CASSHGQGTQPQHF.

V and J are TRBV10-2 and TRBJ1-1; TRBD1 agrees at 7 bases. This CDR3 is 16 amino acids long. Germline CDR1 is WSHSY and CDR2 is SAAADI. The junction had 12 bases not matched to a gene; V was cut back by 8 bases and J by 0 bases. CDR3 coding DNA: TGCGCCAGCCATCAGGGGGTAAGAGAGATGAACACTGAAGCTTTCTTT. This translates into CASHQGVREMNTEAFF.

V is TRBV10-1 and J is TRBJ2-5; D not certain. The CDR3 covers 13 residues. Trimming took off 4 bases at V and 5 bases at J, with 11 bases between the two ends. From germline, CDR1 is WNHNN and CDR2 SYGVQD (reference sequence). The CDR3 loop reads CASSGAATETQYF. CDR3 DNA sequence: TGCGCCAGCAGTGGGGCCGCTACGGAGACCCAGTACTTC.

The chain has TRBV5-1 and TRBJ1-1; D is unresolved. Germline V lookup: CDR1 SGHRS, CDR2 YFSETQ. Trimming removed 2 bases from V and 3 bases from J, with 17 bases in between. The CDR3 sequence is 16 residues long. CDR3 in amino acids: CASSFYGIPEDTEAFF. CDR3 nucleotide sequence: TGCGCCAGCAGCTTTTACGGGATTCCAGAGGACACTGAAGCTTTCTTT. Supplemented by reference TRBV5-1 and TRBJ1-1, the full variable domain reads KAGVTQTPRYLIKTRGQQVTLSCSPISGHRSVSWYQQTPGQGLQFLFEYFSETQRNKGNFPGRFSGRQFSNSRSEMNVSTLELGDSALYLCASSFYGIPEDTEAFFGQGTRLTVV.

The chain has TRBV11-2 and TRBJ2-2; TRBD2 matches 10 bases. Per germline, CDR1 SGHAT and CDR2 FQNNGV. The CDR3 consists of 16 residues. The V segment lost 2 bases and the J segment 3 bases; nucleotides outside the gene matches: 3. The CDR3 DNA sequence: TGTGCCAGCAGCTTAAGGCTAGCGGGAGACACCGGGGAGCTGTTTTTT. It translates to CASSLRLAGDTGELFF.

The chain links TRBV10-2 to TRBJ2-7; 8 bases line up with TRBD1. The CDR3 is made up of 13 amino acids. With 0 bases clipped from V and 6 bases from J, the junction kept 1 base outside the gene matches. Germline V gives CDR1 WSHSY, CDR2 SAAADI. Here the CDR3 reads CASSESTGAEQYF. The CDR3 DNA reads TGCGCCAGCAGTGAGTCGACAGGGGCCGAGCAGTACTTC.

CDR3 amino acids: CASSLDGAGGDNEQFF. The CDR3 DNA is TGTGCCAGCAGCTTAGATGGGGCGGGAGGGGACAATGAGCAGTTCTTC. J is TRBJ2-1 and V is TRBV11-3; 9 nucleotides line up with TRBD2. The CDR3 is 16 residues long. V lost 0 bases, J lost 5 bases, and 5 bases stayed unmatched. CDR1 and CDR2 (germline): SGHNT, YENEEA.

This clone showed up many times. V and J are TRBV25-1 and TRBJ2-7; D unresolved. V was shortened by 1 base and J by 3 bases, with 7 bases between the two germline ends. This CDR3 has 13 residues. The germline CDR1 and CDR2 sequences are MGHDK and SYGVNS. The CDR3 coding sequence is TGTGCCAGCAGTGAATTTGGTAGCTACGAGCAGTACTTC. Encoded protein: CASSEFGSYEQYF.

The CDR3 protein is CASNPMTGAPQPQHF. Written as DNA, the CDR3 is TGTGCCAGTAACCCCATGACAGGGGCCCCCCAGCCCCAGCATTTT. V is TRBV19 and J is TRBJ1-5; 8 bases map to TRBD1. Germline V gene sequence: CDR1 LNHDA, CDR2 SQIVND (reference sequence). V was pared by 7 bases and J by 7 bases, with 12 bases of the junction left unmatched. The CDR3 totals 15 residues. Based on the CDR3 plus reference TRBV19 and TRBJ1-5, the full variable domain is DGGITQSPKYLFRKEGQNVTLSCEQNLNHDAMYWYRQDPGQGLRLIYYSQIVNDFQKGDIAEGYSVSREKKESFPLTVTSAQKNPTAFYLCASNPMTGAPQPQHFGDGTRLSIL.

The chain has TRBV7-2 and TRBJ1-1; maybe TRBD1 (5 bases). Trimming removed 1 base at V and 3 bases at J, with 12 bases between. This CDR3 spans 15 amino acids. CDR1 and CDR2 from the germline V gene are SGHTA and FQGNSA. CDR3 DNA: TGTGCCAGCAGCTTAGGGGGGGGGACTTACACTGAAGCTTTCTTT. Translated: CASSLGGGTYTEAFF.

CDR3 DNA sequence: TGTGCCAGCTCAGGACAGGGGGCCAGCAATCAGCCCCAGCATTTT. Protein: CASSGQGASNQPQHF. V is TRBV18 and J is TRBJ1-5, with 11 positions matching TRBD1. Per the germline V gene, CDR1 is KGHSH and CDR2 is LQKENI. The CDR3 totals 15 residues. With 5 bases clipped from V and 1 base from J, the junction kept 1 base outside the gene matches.

The V and J genes are TRBV7-6 and TRBJ2-5; D may be TRBD1 (5 bases). CDR1 SGHVS and CDR2 FNYEAQ come from the germline V gene. Trimming cost V 1 base and J 5 bases, with 11 bases left between them. This CDR3 region has 14 residues. The CDR3 is CASSLEDMGETQYF. The CDR3 bases are TGTGCCAGCAGCTTAGAGGACATGGGGGAGACCCAGTACTTC.

This rearrangement joins TRBV15 to TRBJ1-5; weak D call: TRBD1 (6 bases). V was pared by 0 bases and J by 4 bases, with 19 bases between. The CDR3 runs 18 residues. The germline V gene has CDR1 LNHNV and CDR2 YYDKDF (reference sequence). The CDR3 loop reads CATSRDQYDRSWNQPQHF. The CDR3 coding sequence is TGTGCCACCAGCAGAGATCAGTACGACAGGTCATGGAATCAGCCCCAGCATTTT.

This clone occurred a few times. The chain uses TRBV5-1 and TRBJ1-1, with 9 bases aligning to TRBD1. Germline V gene data show CDR1 as SGHRS and CDR2 as YFSETQ. The CDR3 has 15 residues. V shed 0 bases, J shed 1 base, and the junction held 1 base outside the gene matches. The CDR3 protein is CASSLAGQGNTEAFF. CDR3 nucleotides: TGCGCCAGCAGCTTGGCGGGACAGGGGAACACTGAAGCTTTCTTT.

This clone has only a few counts. The V and J genes are TRBV28 and TRBJ1-4; 8 positions agree with TRBD1. Germline V gene data show CDR1 as MDHEN and CDR2 as SYDVKM. The CDR3 runs to 14 residues. J lost 6 bases, V lost 5 bases, and 5 bases had no gene match. CDR3 residues: CASSGQGIDEKLFF. CDR3 nucleotide sequence: TGTGCCAGCAGTGGACAGGGTATTGATGAAAAACTGTTTTTT.